This T cell receptor beta chain originates from a study of blood T cell repertoires in COVID-19 (TCRdb year 2020). Notes on the research overall: The collaborator samples originated in the United States, Italy and Spain and spanned the acute and convalescent phases of COVID-19. Deeply sampled blood TCRbeta repertoires from subjects exposed to, actively infected with, or recovered from COVID-19 were included in the dataset. A de-identified subject ID, COVID-19 status, age in years and sex were almost always included in the sample metadata. The material from the prospective study consisted of cDNA or gDNA derived from T cells, B-cell-depleted T cells, or PBMCs. Where HLA class I and class II types were available, the types were taken from metadata supplied by the sample provider, not from assay-based typing. The samples were drawn from two sources: the first 160 participants of the ongoing ImmuneRACE study, and over 950 subjects contributed by 6 global collaborators. The repertoires were released in a freely available public database meant as a resource for research on the immune response to SARS-CoV-2.

Whole blood was collected in K2EDTA tubes by collaborating institutions according to the institutions' own protocols. For TCRbeta analysis, collaborator samples were shipped as frozen whole blood, as isolated PBMCs, or as DNA extracted from either sample type. Remarks on this clone: The antigen it binds to is not known. Base quality data are lacking; no much larger clone is found one base away.

Study-level results and caveats: The amount of clinical and demographic metadata varied by source and participant and was provided uncurated.

The CDR3 measures 13 amino acids from cysteine to phenylalanine. Kept here is only the CDR3 DNA, which spans 39 bases and is read in frame from base 1. The junction carries 14 bases between V and J, which are trimmed by 6 bases and 6 bases respectively. As encoded in the germline V gene, CDR1 is MNHEY while CDR2 is SVGAGI. The immunoSEQ Assay, a bias-controlled multiplex PCR, was used to amplify TCRbeta CDR3 regions from genomic DNA. For the original study's pipeline: The number of nucleated cells in each sample was estimated by amplification of reference gene primers within the assay. To quantify the absolute abundance of each unique TCRbeta CDR3 rearrangement, sequence reads were collapsed and filtered. For each sample, productive Simpson clonality was calculated as the square root of Simpson's diversity index over productive rearrangements. This is the immuneACCESS table as TCRdb keeps it, with only in-frame sequences that have V and J called. A part of the clones is gone; compared with another copy, unresolved V genes explain less than half, and the rest is unexplained. For V, J and clone size, that table is used; D and trimming come from the DNA. The sample data list about 28,000 clones, and nearly 90% of these were observed just once. The top ten clones comprise 9% to 9.5% of the sample.

The chain links TRBV6-5 with TRBJ1-1, with the D segment identity uncertain. This TCR was recovered from a human donor in a cohort sampled during active COVID-19. The source material was peripheral blood. The CDR3 region has the sequence CASRSRNIAEAFF. The nucleotides read TGTGCCAGCAGATCCAGGAATATAGCTGAAGCTTTCTTT.